A single sample gave rise to the 24 T cell receptor beta chains below, sequenced in a study of cytomegalovirus exposure and HLA in healthy donors. PCR amplification relied on 60 Vbeta primers (plus 13 Jbeta primers). TCRdb keeps only in-frame clones here, not all; method: immunoSEQ multiplex PCR. The sample lists 45,000 to 60,000 clones; about 73% were seen once. The specimen was PBMCs. These receptors all come from a man in his late teens or twenties in good health and CMV-seronegative.

This clone has only a few counts. This rearrangement joins TRBV6-5 to TRBJ1-1; D not certain. The length of the CDR3 is 13 residues. The V end was cut by 7 bases, the J end by 1 base, with 10 bases between. CDR1 is MNHEY, CDR2 SVGAGI, per germline. This CDR3 reads CASTPSGNTEAFF. CDR3 bases: TGTGCCAGCACCCCTTCAGGGAACACTGAAGCTTTCTTT.

Written as DNA, the CDR3 is TGTGCCAGCAGCTTAGCGGGAGGGAGACACAATGAGCAGTTCTTC. Protein product: CASSLAGGRHNEQFF. This rearrangement joins TRBV7-2 to TRBJ2-1; TRBD2 agrees at 7 bases. V lost 0 bases to trimming and J lost 5 bases; unmatched junction nucleotides: 4. The CDR3 runs to 15 residues. CDR1 and CDR2 (germline): SGHTA, FQGNSA. The variable domain in full, completed from reference TRBV7-2 and TRBJ2-1, reads GAGVSQSPSNKVTEKGKDVELRCDPISGHTALYWYRQSLGQGLEFLIYFQGNSAPDKSGLPSDRFSAERTGGSVSTLTIQRTQQEDSAVYLCASSLAGGRHNEQFFGPGTRLTVL.

The chain carries TRBV6-4 and TRBJ2-2, with 13 bases lining up with TRBD2. The CDR3 runs to 17 residues. The germline gives CDR1 MRHNA, CDR2 SNTAGT. With 3 bases clipped from V and 7 bases from J, the junction kept 8 bases outside the gene matches. The CDR3 DNA reads as TGTGCCAGCAGTGAAAAACTAGCGGGAGGGCCCTTCGGGGAGCTGTTTTTT. Its translation: CASSEKLAGGPFGELFF.

On this clone: Mismatch with germline at one junction end may stem from a read error. This chain connects TRBV5-6 to TRBJ2-7, with D perhaps matching TRBD1 (6 bases). Germline V CDR1 and CDR2: SGHDT, YYEEEE. The CDR3 is 11 amino acids. The CDR3 DNA reads as TGTGCCAGCAGCTTGGCGGACAGATCGGACTTC. Protein sequence: CASSLADRSDF.

The chain uses TRBV9 and TRBJ2-3; 8 bases are a match to TRBD2. The V gene end was trimmed by 5 bases and the J gene end by 2 bases; junction bases not matched to a gene: 7. The CDR3 has 15 amino acids. Germline-derived CDR1 and CDR2 are SGDLS and YYNGEE. The CDR3 DNA is TGTGCCAGCAGTCCGATAGCGGGACTCACAGATACGCAGTATTTT. This sequence encodes CASSPIAGLTDTQYF.

The V and J genes are TRBV18 and TRBJ2-5; 14 nucleotides line up with TRBD2. CDR1 is KGHSH, CDR2 LQKENI, per germline. The CDR3 loop spans 19 amino acids. V was pared by 3 bases and J by 5 bases, with 14 bases of the junction left unmatched. CDR3 in amino acids: CASSPYTGTSGGAGETQYF. Here the CDR3 DNA reads TGTGCCAGCTCACCTTACACCGGGACTAGCGGGGGAGCTGGGGAGACCCAGTACTTC.

V gene TRBV30 combines with J gene TRBJ1-4; maybe TRBD1 (6 bases). Germline V gene lookup returns CDR1 GTSNPN and CDR2 SVGIG (reference sequence). The CDR3 sequence is 15 residues long. Trimming pared 0 bases from V and 8 bases from J, leaving 16 bases between. The CDR3 reads CAWSVTGGAGEKLFF. As DNA, the CDR3 is TGTGCCTGGAGTGTAACGGGGGGCGCTGGGGAAAAACTGTTTTTT. The complete variable domain, with remaining parts taken from reference TRBV30 and TRBJ1-4, reads SQTIHQWPATLVQPVGSPLSLECTVEGTSNPNLYWYRQAAGRGLQLLFYSVGIGQISSEVPQNLSASRPQDRQFILSSKKLLLSDSGFYLCAWSVTGGAGEKLFFGSGTQLSVL.

The J gene is TRBJ2-2, the V gene TRBV29-1; 10 bases line up with TRBD1. The CDR3 is 17 residues long. The germline V gene encodes CDR1 SQVTM and CDR2 ANQGSEA. Trimming cost V 5 bases and J 4 bases; bases outside gene matches: 13. CDR3 in amino acids: CSVKRGTGTGVTGELFF. The DNA of the CDR3 is TGCAGCGTTAAAAGGGGTACCGGGACAGGGGTCACCGGGGAGCTGTTTTTT.

The chain carries TRBV7-2 and TRBJ2-1; D gene unclear. This CDR3 comprises 11 residues. V lost 5 bases and J lost 8, with 7 bases in between. CDR1 and CDR2 from the germline V gene are SGHTA and FQGNSA. DNA for the CDR3: TGTGCCAGCAGCACTTCCTATGAGCAGTTCTTC. This sequence encodes CASSTSYEQFF.

This chain connects TRBV14 to TRBJ1-1, with a possible D match to TRBD1 (6 bases). V lost 2 bases and J 5 bases, leaving 12 bases between the germline ends. The CDR3 extends over 14 amino acids. Germline lookup yields CDR1 SGHDN and CDR2 FVKESK. Here the CDR3 DNA reads TGTGCCAGCAGCCAACAAACAGGGACAACTGAAGCTTTCTTT. Its protein is CASSQQTGTTEAFF.

The chain has TRBV27 and TRBJ2-6; no reliable D call. Germline V gene data show CDR1 as MNHEY and CDR2 as SMNVEV (reference sequence). Trimming left V 5 bases short and J 4 bases short, with 6 bases between. The CDR3 consists of 13 residues. The CDR3 DNA reads as TGTGCCAGCAGTCTTAAAGGGGCCAACGTCCTGACTTTC. As protein: CASSLKGANVLTF.

The rearrangement joins TRBV28 to TRBJ1-5; possible D gene TRBD1, 5 bases. CDR1 MDHEN and CDR2 SYDVKM come from the germline V gene. V was pared by 8 bases and J by 3 bases, with 14 bases between. The CDR3 is 14 residues long. The CDR3, as DNA: TGTGCCAGCCGAGACGGGGGAGTCAATCAGCCCCAGCATTTT. It yields the protein CASRDGGVNQPQHF.

This clone was observed a handful of times. This sequence joins TRBV29-1 and TRBJ2-1; the D gene is possibly TRBD2 (5 bases). The CDR3 length is 13 residues. Trimming took off 5 bases at V and 0 bases at J, with 8 bases between the two ends. Looked up from germline, CDR1 is SQVTM and CDR2 is ANQGSEA. The CDR3 nucleotides are TGCAGCGTTCTACGGGGCTCCTACAATGAGCAGTTCTTC. Residues: CSVLRGSYNEQFF.

The chain is built from TRBV2 and TRBJ1-2, with D uncertain. The CDR3 has 15 residues. V was trimmed by 1 base and J by 7 bases, leaving 16 bases between them. The germline V gene encodes CDR1 SNHLY and CDR2 FYNNEI. This CDR3 reads CASSEVGLRTFGYTF. As DNA, the CDR3 is TGTGCCAGCAGTGAAGTGGGCCTAAGAACCTTTGGCTACACCTTC.

The chain combines TRBV2 with TRBJ1-4; TRBD1 aligns across 8 bases. The germline gives CDR1 SNHLY, CDR2 FYNNEI. The CDR3 length is 15 residues. Trimming cost V 6 bases and J 6 bases; bases outside gene matches: 9. CDR3 in DNA: TGTGCCAGCAGCCTGACGACAGGGGCTGATGAAAAACTGTTTTTT. The encoded protein is CASSLTTGADEKLFF.

The chain couples TRBV15 to TRBJ1-2; TRBD1 might be the D (6 bases). Trimming took 0 bases from V and 4 from J, leaving 12 bases between them. Germline V gene sequence: CDR1 LNHNV, CDR2 YYDKDF (reference sequence). The CDR3 runs 15 residues. This CDR3 reads CATSREAGALYGYTF. For the CDR3, the DNA is TGTGCCACCAGCAGAGAGGCAGGGGCCCTCTATGGCTACACCTTC.

The rearrangement joins TRBV25-1 to TRBJ2-1; TRBD2 matches at 7 bases. The length of the CDR3 is 15 residues. Germline lookup yields CDR1 MGHDK and CDR2 SYGVNS. Trimming took 3 bases from V and 2 from J; bases not matched to a gene: 4. CDR3 sequence (DNA): TGTGCCAGCAGTGACTCGGGAGGTGCCTACAATGAGCAGTTCTTC. Its protein is CASSDSGGAYNEQFF.

The CDR3 DNA reads TGTGCCAGCAGTTCCCTAGCCTGGAGCTCCTACAATGAGCAGTTCTTC. It encodes CASSSLAWSSYNEQFF. V and J are TRBV6-5 and TRBJ2-1; perhaps TRBD2 as D (5 bases). The germline V gene encodes CDR1 MNHEY and CDR2 SVGAGI. V lost 4 bases and J 0 bases, leaving 13 bases between the germline ends. This CDR3 contains 16 residues.

The gene calls are TRBV11-3 and TRBJ2-1, with D perhaps TRBD2 (5 bases). This CDR3 contains 14 residues. Germline V gene data show CDR1 as SGHNT and CDR2 as YENEEA. V dropped 5 bases and J dropped 6 bases, with 14 bases sitting between them. The CDR3 sequence is CASSPYPEANEQFF. The CDR3 region has the DNA TGTGCCAGCAGCCCTTATCCGGAGGCCAATGAGCAGTTCTTC.

The chain combines TRBV7-9 with TRBJ2-5; weak D call: TRBD1 (5 bases). This CDR3 has 15 residues. Trimming shortened V by 5 bases and J by 0 bases, and 13 bases separated the two germline ends. CDR1 and CDR2 from the germline V gene are SEHNR and FQNEAQ (reference sequence). DNA for the CDR3: TGTGCCAGCAGCCGCCCGACAGTGTACCAAGAGACCCAGTACTTC. Protein product: CASSRPTVYQETQYF.

This clone has only a few counts. This rearrangement joins TRBV28 to TRBJ2-2; D is undetermined. The length of the CDR3 is 13 residues. CDR1 and CDR2 (germline): MDHEN, SYDVKM. Trimming took 6 bases from V and 1 from J, leaving 6 bases between them. The CDR3 coding sequence is TGTGCCAGCAGGGCTGGGAACACCGGGGAGCTGTTTTTT. It specifies CASRAGNTGELFF. Variable domain in full (rest from reference TRBV28 and TRBJ2-2): DVKVTQSSRYLVKRTGEKVFLECVQDMDHENMFWYRQDPGLGLRLIYFSYDVKMKEKGDIPEGYSVSREKKERFSLILESASTNQTSMYLCASRAGNTGELFFGEGSRLTVL.

V usage is TRBV27 and J usage is TRBJ1-2; a possible D gene is TRBD1 (6 bases). Germline loops: CDR1 MNHEY, CDR2 SMNVEV (reference sequence). Trimming cost V 2 bases and J 3 bases, with 7 bases left between them. This CDR3 is built from 13 residues. In DNA form, the CDR3 reads TGTGCCAGCAGTTTAACAGGGCACTATGGCTACACCTTC. Its protein product is CASSLTGHYGYTF.

The J gene is TRBJ2-4, the V gene TRBV4-2; tentative D call: TRBD1 (5 bases). Germline CDR1 and CDR2: LGHNA and YNFKEQ. CDR3 length equals 18 residues. Trimming removed 0 bases at V and 2 bases at J, with 17 bases between. In DNA form, the CDR3 reads TGTGCCAGCAGCCAAGATCGGTCTGCAGGGTTGTCCAAAAACATTCAGTACTTC. The encoded protein is CASSQDRSAGLSKNIQYF.

V and J are TRBV7-3 and TRBJ2-3; the match to TRBD2 covers 7 bases. Trimming removed 4 bases from V and 0 bases from J; junction bases left unmatched: 1. Germline V gene data show CDR1 as SGHTA and CDR2 as FQGTGA. This CDR3 contains 14 residues. CDR3 residues: CASSSGLSTDTQYF. CDR3 coding DNA: TGTGCCAGCAGCTCGGGACTAAGCACAGATACGCAGTATTTT.